This T cell receptor (beta chain) was documented in a study of OX40 agonist ivuxolimab in advanced cancers. Study at large: The eligibility criteria allowed prior anti-PD-1, anti-PD-L1 or anti-CTLA-4 therapy, and 30% to 45% had some.

Assay used: immunoSEQ multiplex PCR; TCRdb lists only in-frame clones, some missing. The data contain more than 65,000 clones, more than 70% of them seen just once; the ten biggest clones take up under 2.5%. The CDR3 covers 17 residues. The chain couples TRBV21-1 to TRBJ1-1. TRBV21-1 is a listed pseudogene. This sequence was found in an adult with an advanced solid tumor such as melanoma, head and neck, liver or kidney cancer. The input for sequencing was CD4+ or CD8+ T cells sorted from blood, taken in a trial of the OX40 agonist ivuxolimab. As DNA, the CDR3 is TGTGCCAGCAGCACCCGACAGGTCGGAGGGATGTACACTGAAGCTTTCTTT. This sequence encodes CASSTRQVGGMYTEAFF.